This paragraph reports one T cell receptor beta chain. Its antigen remains unknown. The CDR3 spans 14 residues. The V gene end was trimmed by 5 bases and the J gene end by 3 bases; junction bases not matched to a gene: 4. Germline lookup yields CDR1 SNHLY and CDR2 FYNNEI. This sample stems from a study of cytomegalovirus exposure and HLA in healthy donors. Study-wide points: Being productive about 87% or about 30% of the time was typical of most TCR beta V segments in an earlier analysis. TCR beta sequences reportedly predicted most subjects' HLA-A and HLA-B alleles accurately.

A multiplex PCR was run with 60 Vbeta primers and 13 Jbeta primers. The method was immunoSEQ multiplex PCR; TCRdb's version includes in-frame clones alone and lacks a portion of them. Of under 150,000 clones listed, around 80% were seen once; the top ten hold about 10%. This clonotype was obtained from a woman aged 45-65 years in good health and CMV-seropositive. The rearrangement uses TRBV2 and TRBJ2-7, with 10 bases that match TRBD2. Sequencing input: PBMCs. This chain's CDR3 is CASSLAGGYYEQYF. The CDR3 nucleotides read TGTGCCAGCAGTTTAGCGGGGGGATACTACGAGCAGTACTTC.